One sample yielded the 18 T cell receptor beta chains listed below, sequenced in a study of blood T cell repertoires in COVID-19. Using immunoSEQ multiplex PCR, the repertoire was profiled, and TCRdb retains in-frame clones only, with some absent. The sample shows tens of thousands of clones, over 65% of them seen only once. The sequenced sample consisted of peripheral blood. Receptors originate from a human donor in a cohort sampled during active COVID-19.

In this sample, this clone turned up once. The chain couples TRBV4-1 to TRBJ2-3; a possible D gene is TRBD1 (6 bases). Germline V gene data show CDR1 as MGHRA and CDR2 as YSYEKL. Trimming left V 6 bases short and J 3 bases short, with 28 bases between. The CDR3 loop spans 19 amino acids. CDR3 region: CASSLAALPGQRMTDTQYF. CDR3 nucleotide sequence: TGCGCCAGCAGTCTGGCGGCCTTACCGGGACAAAGGATGACAGATACGCAGTATTTT.

The chain has TRBV2 and TRBJ2-5; 9 positions agree with TRBD1. CDR3 length equals 13 residues. Germline CDR1 is SNHLY and CDR2 is FYNNEI. V dropped 6 bases and J dropped 4; count of bases not matched to a gene: 3. In DNA form, the CDR3 reads TGTGCCAGCAGGACGGACAGGGGAGAGACCCAGTACTTC. This codes for CASRTDRGETQYF.

V is TRBV28 and J is TRBJ2-7, with 8 bases that match TRBD2. Per the germline V gene, CDR1 is MDHEN and CDR2 is SYDVKM. Trimming took 3 bases from V and 5 from J; bases not matched to a gene: 6. This CDR3 is 14 amino acids long. In DNA form, the CDR3 reads TGTGCCAGCAGTTTCGGGAGGGCCTCGAACGAGCAGTACTTC. This encodes CASSFGRASNEQYF.

The chain joins TRBV24-1 to TRBJ2-3; D might be TRBD2 (5 bases). Trimming cost V 1 base and J 2 bases, with 9 bases left between them. Germline loops: CDR1 KGHDR, CDR2 SFDVKD. The CDR3 runs 15 residues. In DNA form, the CDR3 reads TGTGCCACCAGTGATTTTCGAGGGAACACAGATACGCAGTATTTT. Protein product: CATSDFRGNTDTQYF.

The chain combines TRBV5-6 with TRBJ2-1; D unresolved. Per germline, CDR1 SGHDT and CDR2 YYEEEE. V lost 1 base and J lost 7, with 6 bases in between. The CDR3 runs 12 residues. As DNA, the CDR3 is TGTGCCAGCAGCTTGATGTCGAATGAGCAGTTCTTC. Its protein is CASSLMSNEQFF.

This clone was detected a few times. V and J are TRBV7-2 and TRBJ1-5; D is undetermined. The germline V gene has CDR1 SGHTA and CDR2 FQGNSA. The V end lost 0 bases, the J end lost 3 bases, and 3 bases lay between the germline ends. The CDR3 runs to 13 residues. In DNA, the CDR3 is TGTGCCAGCAGCTTAGCTATCAATCAGCCCCAGCATTTT. Translating it yields CASSLAINQPQHF.

A few counts support this clone. The chain is built from TRBV18 and TRBJ2-4; TRBD1 aligns across 8 bases. Germline CDR1 and CDR2: KGHSH and LQKENI. The CDR3 runs 17 residues. The trim removed 2 bases at V and 2 bases at J, leaving 8 bases unmatched. The CDR3 here is CASSPNAGGATKNIQYF. CDR3 sequence (DNA): TGTGCCAGCTCACCAAACGCAGGGGGCGCGACCAAAAACATTCAGTACTTC.

This sequence joins TRBV3-1 (or the pseudogene TRBV3-2) and TRBJ2-7, with 11 bases fitting TRBD1. The germline V gene has CDR1 LGHDT and CDR2 YNNKEL (reference sequence). The CDR3 covers 15 residues. With V trimmed by 3 bases and J by 5 bases, 6 bases remained unmatched. The CDR3 spells CASSHRTGGRDEQYF. CDR3 sequence (DNA): TGTGCCAGCAGCCACAGGACAGGGGGCCGAGACGAGCAGTACTTC.

The chain has TRBV5-1 and TRBJ2-2; 8 bases are a match to TRBD2. Germline CDR1 SGHRS, CDR2 YFSETQ. The CDR3 sequence is 14 residues long. V was clipped by 7 bases and J by 6 bases; unmatched bases: 8. CDR3 residues: CASYVGREAGELFF. The CDR3 bases are TGCGCCAGCTATGTAGGGCGGGAGGCCGGGGAGCTGTTTTTT.

The J gene is TRBJ2-1, the V gene TRBV6-2 or TRBV6-3; 7 nucleotides agree with TRBD2. There are 14 residues in the CDR3. Trimming removed 2 bases from V and 9 bases from J; junction bases left unmatched: 7. Germline CDR1 and CDR2: MNHEY and SVGEGT. The DNA of the CDR3 is TGTGCCAGCAGTTACGTGGGGGGGAGTTCTGAGCAGTTCTTC. Amino acids: CASSYVGGSSEQFF.

This sequence joins TRBV19 and TRBJ1-5, with D possibly TRBD1 on 5 matching bases. The germline gives CDR1 LNHDA, CDR2 SQIVND (reference sequence). V was cut by 4 bases and J by 0 bases, with 16 bases left in between. The CDR3 spans 17 residues. The CDR3 sequence is CASSKGILAYSNQPQHF. The CDR3, as DNA: TGTGCCAGTAGTAAGGGGATCTTAGCCTATAGCAATCAGCCCCAGCATTTT.

V is TRBV5-1 and J is TRBJ1-5; 11 bases line up with TRBD1. The V gene's germline CDR1 is SGHRS and CDR2 YFSETQ. CDR3 length: 17 residues. The V segment lost 4 bases and the J segment 6 bases; nucleotides outside the gene matches: 12. The CDR3 bases are TGCGCCAGCAGCCTCCCCCGGACAGGGGGCAGGTCTCAGCCCCAGCATTTT. This sequence encodes CASSLPRTGGRSQPQHF.

This clone occurred a few times. The V gene is TRBV10-2, the J gene TRBJ2-7; D call uncertain. Germline lookup yields CDR1 WSHSY and CDR2 SAAADI. V lost 6 bases and J 7 bases, leaving 13 bases between the germline ends. The CDR3 is made up of 12 amino acids. The chain's CDR3 is CASSPNFGEQYF. CDR3 nucleotides: TGCGCCAGCAGCCCAAACTTCGGGGAGCAGTACTTC.

The CDR3, as DNA: TGTGCCAGAAGCCCGGGACTAGCGGGAGGGCCTTGTTCCTACAATGAGCAGTTCTTC. Amino acids: CARSPGLAGGPCSYNEQFF. This sequence joins TRBV5-3 and TRBJ2-1, with 16 bases lining up with TRBD2. TRBV5-3 qualifies as an ORF whose function is uncertain. The CDR3 contains 19 residues. The junction had 8 bases not matched to a gene; V was cut back by 4 bases and J by 1 base.

The chain employs TRBV6-1 and TRBJ2-7; maybe TRBD2 (6 bases). Trimming took off 2 bases at V and 3 bases at J, with 11 bases between the two ends. CDR1 MNHNS and CDR2 SASEGT come from the germline V gene. The CDR3 length is 14 residues. In nucleotides, the CDR3 is TGTGCCAGCAGTGAATTCTTCGGGGGCTACGAGCAGTACTTC. Translation: CASSEFFGGYEQYF.

The chain recombines TRBV10-3 with TRBJ1-3; 8 bases align to TRBD1. The V gene's germline CDR1 is ENHRY and CDR2 SYGVKD. The CDR3 is 15 residues long. Losses at the gene ends were 4 bases for V and 4 bases for J; bases not matched to a gene: 6. The CDR3 DNA reads as TGTGCCATCAGTGGGACAGGGAGTGAAGGAAACACCATATATTTT. Amino acid sequence: CAISGTGSEGNTIYF.

This clone was counted between two and nine times. The V call is TRBV27, the J call TRBJ2-2, with D possibly matching TRBD2 (5 bases). V lost 6 bases and J 6 bases, leaving 14 bases between the germline ends. From germline, CDR1 is MNHEY and CDR2 SMNVEV (reference sequence). The CDR3 is 14 amino acids. The chain's CDR3 is CASRADLQSGELFF. CDR3 coding DNA: TGTGCCAGCAGGGCGGACTTACAGTCCGGGGAGCTGTTTTTT.

This clone was seen a handful of times. The gene calls are TRBV5-1 and TRBJ1-2, with 7 bases lining up with TRBD1. The germline gives CDR1 SGHRS, CDR2 YFSETQ. J gave up 4 bases and V 4 bases, and 4 bases lay outside the gene matches. The CDR3 totals 13 residues. This chain's CDR3 is CASSLGTAYGYTF. The CDR3 nucleotides read TGCGCCAGCAGCCTCGGGACAGCCTATGGCTACACCTTC.